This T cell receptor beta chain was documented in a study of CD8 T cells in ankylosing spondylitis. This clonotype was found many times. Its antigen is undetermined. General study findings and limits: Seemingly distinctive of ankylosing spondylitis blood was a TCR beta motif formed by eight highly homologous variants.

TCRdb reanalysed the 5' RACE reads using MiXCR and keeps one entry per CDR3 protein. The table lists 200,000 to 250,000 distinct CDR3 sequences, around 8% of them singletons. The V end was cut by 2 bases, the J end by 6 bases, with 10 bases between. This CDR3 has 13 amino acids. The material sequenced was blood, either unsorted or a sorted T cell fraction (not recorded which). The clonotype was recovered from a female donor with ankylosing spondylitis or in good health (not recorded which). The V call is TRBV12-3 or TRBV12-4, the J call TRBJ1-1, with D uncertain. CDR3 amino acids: CASSLKAAAEAFF. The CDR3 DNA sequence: TGTGCCAGCAGTTTAAAGGCCGCAGCTGAAGCTTTCTTT.